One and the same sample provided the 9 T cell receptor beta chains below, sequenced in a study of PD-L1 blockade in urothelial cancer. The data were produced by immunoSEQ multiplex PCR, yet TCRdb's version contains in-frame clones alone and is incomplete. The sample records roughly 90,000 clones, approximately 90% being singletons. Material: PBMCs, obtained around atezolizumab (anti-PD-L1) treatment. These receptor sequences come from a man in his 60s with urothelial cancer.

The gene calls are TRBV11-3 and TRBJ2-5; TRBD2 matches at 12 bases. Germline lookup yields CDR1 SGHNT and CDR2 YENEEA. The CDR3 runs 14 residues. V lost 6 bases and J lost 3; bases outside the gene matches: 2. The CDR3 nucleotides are TGTGCCAGCAGTTCTAGCGGGAGGGAAGAGACCCAGTACTTC. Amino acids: CASSSSGREETQYF.

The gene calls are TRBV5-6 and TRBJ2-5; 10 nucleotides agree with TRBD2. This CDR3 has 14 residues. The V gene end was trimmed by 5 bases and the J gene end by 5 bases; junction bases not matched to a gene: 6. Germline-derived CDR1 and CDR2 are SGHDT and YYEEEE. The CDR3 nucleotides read TGTGCCAGCAGTTCAAAGACTAGCGGGGAGACCCAGTACTTC. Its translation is CASSSKTSGETQYF.

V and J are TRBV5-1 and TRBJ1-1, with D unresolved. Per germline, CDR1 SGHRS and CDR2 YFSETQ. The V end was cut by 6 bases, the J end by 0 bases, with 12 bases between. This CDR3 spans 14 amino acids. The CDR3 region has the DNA TGCGCCAGCACCGGGGATTCGGTGAACACTGAAGCTTTCTTT. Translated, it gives CASTGDSVNTEAFF.

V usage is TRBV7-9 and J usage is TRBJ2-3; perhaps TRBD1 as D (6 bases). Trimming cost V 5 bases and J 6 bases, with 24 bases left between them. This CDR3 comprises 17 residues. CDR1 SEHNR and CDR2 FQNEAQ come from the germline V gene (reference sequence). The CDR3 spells CASSPNPGTRGWDTQYF. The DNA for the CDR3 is TGTGCCAGCAGCCCTAACCCCGGGACAAGGGGGTGGGATACGCAGTATTTT. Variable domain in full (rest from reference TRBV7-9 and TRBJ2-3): DTGVSQNPRHKITKRGQNVTFRCDPISEHNRLYWYRQTLGQGPEFLTYFQNEAQLEKSRLLSDRFSAERPKGSFSTLEIQRTEQGDSAMYLCASSPNPGTRGWDTQYFGPGTRLTVL.

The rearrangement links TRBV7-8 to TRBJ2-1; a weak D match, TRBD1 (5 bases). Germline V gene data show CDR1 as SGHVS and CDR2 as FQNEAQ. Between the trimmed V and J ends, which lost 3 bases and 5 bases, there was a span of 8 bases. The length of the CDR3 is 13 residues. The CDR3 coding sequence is TGTGCCAGCAGCTTTGGACAAAACAATGAGCAGTTCTTC. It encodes CASSFGQNNEQFF.

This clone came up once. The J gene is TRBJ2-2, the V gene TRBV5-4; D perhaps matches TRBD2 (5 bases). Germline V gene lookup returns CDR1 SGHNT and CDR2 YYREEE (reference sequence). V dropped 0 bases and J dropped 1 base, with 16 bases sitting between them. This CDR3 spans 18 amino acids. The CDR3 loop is CASSLDLGGGLNTGELFF. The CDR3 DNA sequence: TGTGCCAGCAGCTTGGACCTTGGAGGCGGACTGAACACCGGGGAGCTGTTTTTT.

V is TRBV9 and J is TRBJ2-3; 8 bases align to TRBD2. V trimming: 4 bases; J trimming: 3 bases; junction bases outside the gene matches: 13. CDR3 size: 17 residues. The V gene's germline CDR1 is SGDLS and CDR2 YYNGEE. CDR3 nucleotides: TGTGCCAGCAGCTTCCCTCTTAGCGGGGCGGGGACAGATACGCAGTATTTT. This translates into CASSFPLSGAGTDTQYF.

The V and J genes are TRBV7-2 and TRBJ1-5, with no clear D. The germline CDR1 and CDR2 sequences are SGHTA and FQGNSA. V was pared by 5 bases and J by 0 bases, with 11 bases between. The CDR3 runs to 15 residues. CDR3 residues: CASSPGSGSNQPQHF. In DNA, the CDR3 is TGTGCCAGCAGCCCCGGGAGCGGTAGCAATCAGCCCCAGCATTTT.

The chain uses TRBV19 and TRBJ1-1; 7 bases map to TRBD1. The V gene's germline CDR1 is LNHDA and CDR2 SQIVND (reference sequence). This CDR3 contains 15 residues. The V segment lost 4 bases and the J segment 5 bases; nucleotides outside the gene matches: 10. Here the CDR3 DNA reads TGTGCCAGTAGTAATTACAGGGGCGCGGGAACTGAAGCTTTCTTT. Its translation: CASSNYRGAGTEAFF.